The rows below give T cell receptor beta chains drawn from one sample of a study of a mutant IDH1 vaccine in newly diagnosed glioma. Their cognate antigens are unknown. Only in-frame clones appear in the TCRdb table, and some are missing; sequencing was by immunoSEQ multiplex PCR. The sample contains tens of thousands of clones, 75% to 90% of which appear only once. The source was PBMCs, collected from a glioma patient whose treatment included an IDH1 peptide vaccine. These receptors were obtained from a man aged 45 to 65 with glioma. Each CDR3 is given with its conserved first and last residue. The order of the fields is clone size, V gene, J gene, CDR3 protein. Clone size is not always given. Where it is, it says once, few, many or a class for expanded clones.

once	TRBV28	TRBJ2-1	CASSGQLQNEQFF
few	TRBV10-3	TRBJ1-2	CAISERGDGYTF
once	TRBV30	TRBJ2-1	CAWTSGAFYNEQFF
-	TRBV5-1	TRBJ2-2	CASSLVAQTGELFF
-	TRBV4-3	TRBJ2-4	CASSQDAMSYIQYF
once	TRBV28	TRBJ1-2	CASSPNLRKNYGYTF
-	TRBV7-2	TRBJ1-2	CASSSGTGISWGYTF
-	TRBV9	TRBJ1-2	CASSVLSTGDYTF
-	TRBV18	TRBJ2-5	CASSPPLAGVETQYF
-	TRBV11-3	TRBJ2-2	CASSPRYGSSAGELFF
once	TRBV30	TRBJ2-7	CAWSRTSADYEQYF
few	TRBV6-5	TRBJ1-1	CACKGGLHTEAFF
few	TRBV29-1	TRBJ1-2	CSVDLGGTGVGYTF
-	TRBV5-4	TRBJ2-5	CASSDRDFEETQYF
-	TRBV9	TRBJ2-2	CASNDGTSGTTGELFF
-	TRBV5-6	TRBJ2-7	CASSSGIVYEQYF
few	TRBV20-1	TRBJ1-1	CSAKDTEAFF
-	TRBV2	TRBJ2-1	CASSPTSGWGEQFF
-	TRBV10-3	TRBJ2-7	CAISELNSGSQWGYEQYF
-	TRBV6-5	TRBJ1-5	CASSYSRDRGNQPQHF
once	TRBV6-1	TRBJ1-4	CASSEALFEKLFF
-	TRBV15	TRBJ2-1	CATSREWGVYNEQFF
-	TRBV27	TRBJ1-1	CASFRTGLNTEAFF
-	TRBV4-1	TRBJ1-3	CASSQEDISSGNTIYF
-	TRBV7-2	TRBJ1-2	CASSALRDYYGYTF
-	TRBV7-9	TRBJ2-3	CASSPLTSGLSTDTQYF
few	TRBV7-9	TRBJ2-7	CASSLSYEQYF
-	TRBV5-4	TRBJ1-1	CASSSPEGDMNTEAFF
-	TRBV29-1	TRBJ2-7	CSVGSGDSYEQYF
-	TRBV11-2	TRBJ1-2	CASSLNAGGLDGYTF
-	TRBV19	TRBJ2-3	CASSIDTGTDTQYF
-	TRBV2	TRBJ1-5	CASHRESQPQHF
-	TRBV13	TRBJ2-5	CASSFGQRETQYF
few	TRBV7-2	TRBJ1-1	CASSLGAGENTEAFF
-	TRBV9	TRBJ2-6	CASSPRTGANVLTF
-	TRBV19	TRBJ1-1	CASSVGRNTEAFF
-	TRBV10-2	TRBJ1-5	CASSDSGRNQPQHF
-	TRBV4-2	TRBJ2-5	CASSQGGHNQETQYF
-	TRBV28	TRBJ2-7	CASSAPGPTLSSYEQYF
-	TRBV2	TRBJ2-7	CASSVGAAYEQYF
-	TRBV19	TRBJ2-7	CASSKNRDQPYEQYF
-	TRBV5-4	TRBJ2-5	CASSPGGGETQYF
-	TRBV4-1	TRBJ2-2	CASSQGRRLEVGELFF
-	TRBV7-2	TRBJ1-2	CASSLLVYQGGGGYTF
once	TRBV7-2	TRBJ2-4	CASSLRGALNIQYF
-	TRBV6-5	TRBJ2-3	CASSPGRRDTQYF
once	TRBV5-1	TRBJ2-7	CASSSTISYEQYF
-	TRBV4-1	TRBJ2-1	CASSQDLSDTSSYNEQFF
-	TRBV7-9	TRBJ2-3	CASSLGRGGQYF
-	TRBV6-7	TRBJ1-1	CASSYAQGRGMNTEAFF
-	TRBV4-3	TRBJ1-5	CASSQDYQGYNQPQHF
-	TRBV19	TRBJ2-7	CASSGGTGDYEQYF